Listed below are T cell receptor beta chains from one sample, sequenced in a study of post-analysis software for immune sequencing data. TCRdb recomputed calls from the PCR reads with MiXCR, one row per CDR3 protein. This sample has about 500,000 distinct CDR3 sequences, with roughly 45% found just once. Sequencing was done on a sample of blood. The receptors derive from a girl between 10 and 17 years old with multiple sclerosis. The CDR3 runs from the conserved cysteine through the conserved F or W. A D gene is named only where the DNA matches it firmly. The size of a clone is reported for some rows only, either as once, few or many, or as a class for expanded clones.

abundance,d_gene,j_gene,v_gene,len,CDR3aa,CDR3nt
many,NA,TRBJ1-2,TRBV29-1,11,CSVWDGLDLTF,TGCAGCGTTTGGGACGGGCTGGATCTCACCTTC
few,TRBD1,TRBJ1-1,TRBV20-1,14,CSARSRQGGTEAFF,TGCAGTGCTAGATCCCGACAGGGTGGTACTGAAGCTTTCTTT
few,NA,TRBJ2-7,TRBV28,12,CASSLSRYEQYF,TGTGCCAGCAGTTTATCTCGGTACGAGCAGTACTTC
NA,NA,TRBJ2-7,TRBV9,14,CASSTDISYNEQYF,TGTGCCAGCAGCACCGATATCTCTTACAATGAGCAGTACTTC
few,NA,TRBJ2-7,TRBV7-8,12,CASSLAWGEQYF,TGTGCCAGCAGCTTAGCTTGGGGCGAGCAGTACTTC
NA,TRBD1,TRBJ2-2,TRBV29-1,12,CSVGTGNGELFF,TGCAGCGTCGGGACAGGGAACGGGGAGCTGTTTTTT
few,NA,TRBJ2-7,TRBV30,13,CAWSSGLGYEQYF,TGTGCCTGGAGCAGCGGGTTGGGTTACGAGCAGTACTTC
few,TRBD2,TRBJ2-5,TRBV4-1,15,CASSGEGLLGETQYF,TGCGCCAGCAGCGGGGAGGGGCTCCTCGGGGAGACCCAGTACTTC
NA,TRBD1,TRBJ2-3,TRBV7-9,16,CASSPRTGNRTDTQYF,TGTGCCAGCAGCCCAAGGACAGGGAACAGGACAGATACGCAGTATTTT
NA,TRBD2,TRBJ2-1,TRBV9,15,CASSASGNRGNEQFF,TGTGCCAGCAGCGCTAGCGGGAACCGGGGCAATGAGCAGTTCTTC
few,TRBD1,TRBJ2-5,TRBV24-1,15,CATSDARGLGETQYF,TGTGCCACCAGTGACGCCAGGGGGCTTGGAGAGACCCAGTACTTC
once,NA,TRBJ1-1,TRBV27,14,CASSRLRWNTEAFF,TGTGCCAGCAGCAGGTTACGTTGGAACACTGAAGCTTTCTTT
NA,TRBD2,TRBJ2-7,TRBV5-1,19,CASSFRVYGTSGSVYEQYF,TGCGCCAGCAGCTTCAGGGTATATGGGACTAGCGGGAGCGTCTACGAGCAGTACTTC
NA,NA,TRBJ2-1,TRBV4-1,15,CASSQVLGERNEQFF,TGCGCCAGCAGCCAAGTTCTAGGGGAGCGGAATGAGCAGTTCTTC
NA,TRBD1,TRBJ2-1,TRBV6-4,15,CASSDEGQGCNEQFF,TGTGCCAGCAGTGACGAGGGACAGGGGTGCAATGAGCAGTTCTTC
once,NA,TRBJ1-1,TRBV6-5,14,CASSYGASNTEAFF,TGTGCCAGCAGTTACGGGGCCTCAAACACTGAAGCTTTCTTT
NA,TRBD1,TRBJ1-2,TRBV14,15,CASSQRGQGRDGYTF,TGTGCCAGCAGCCAAAGGGGACAGGGGAGAGATGGCTACACCTTC
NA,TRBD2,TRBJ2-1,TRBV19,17,CASSARTSPDIDNEQFF,TGTGCCAGTAGTGCCCGGACTAGTCCTGATATTGACAATGAGCAGTTCTTC
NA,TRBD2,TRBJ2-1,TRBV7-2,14,CASSSGLAFNEQFF,TGTGCCAGCAGCTCCGGACTAGCGTTCAATGAGCAGTTCTTC
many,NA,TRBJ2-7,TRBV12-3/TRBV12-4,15,CASSLDNSGAYEQYF,TGTGCCAGCAGTTTAGACAATAGCGGAGCTTACGAGCAGTACTTC
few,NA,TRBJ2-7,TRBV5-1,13,CASSLESAYEQYF,TGCGCCAGCAGCTTGGAGTCCGCGTACGAGCAGTACTTC
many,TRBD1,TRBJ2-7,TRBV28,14,CASRGTGDSYEQYF,TGTGCCAGCAGGGGGACAGGTGACTCCTACGAGCAGTACTTC
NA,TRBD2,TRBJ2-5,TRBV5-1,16,CASSLEVAGVQETQYF,TGCGCCAGCAGCTTGGAGGTAGCGGGAGTCCAAGAGACCCAGTACTTC
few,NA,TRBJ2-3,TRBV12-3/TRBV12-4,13,CASSFRRVDTQYF,TGTGCCAGCAGTTTCAGGAGGGTGGATACGCAGTATTTT
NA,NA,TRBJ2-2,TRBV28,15,CASNREAGNTGELFF,TGTGCCAGCAATCGTGAAGCGGGTAACACCGGGGAGCTGTTTTTT
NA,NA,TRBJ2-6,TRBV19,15,CASTQVTSGANVLTF,TGTGCCAGTACCCAGGTGACCTCTGGGGCCAACGTCCTGACTTTC
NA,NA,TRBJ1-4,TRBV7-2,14,CASSFRGSGEKLFF,TGTGCCAGCAGCTTTCGGGGAAGTGGGGAAAAACTGTTTTTT
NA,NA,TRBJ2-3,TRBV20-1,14,CSARVYGSIDTQYF,TGCAGTGCTAGGGTCTACGGGAGCATAGATACGCAGTATTTT
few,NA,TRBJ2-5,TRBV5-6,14,CASSSTPSGETQYF,TGTGCCAGCAGCTCAACTCCTAGTGGGGAGACCCAGTACTTC
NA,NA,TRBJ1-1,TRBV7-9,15,CASSFYSVTDTEAFF,TGTGCCAGCAGCTTTTATTCAGTCACAGACACTGAAGCTTTCTTT